The entry that follows covers one T cell receptor (beta chain) sequence. Its antigen is not known. V lost 3 bases and J lost 4, with 13 bases in between. Germline CDR1 and CDR2: ENHRY and SYGVKD. CDR3 size: 14 residues. A multiplex PCR was run with 60 Vbeta primers and 13 Jbeta primers. Repertoires were generated with immunoSEQ multiplex PCR, while TCRdb's copy carries only in-frame clones and drops some. Here the sample spans about 120,000 clones, 70% to 85% being singletons. The source of the sample is a study of cytomegalovirus exposure and HLA in healthy donors. General study points: The study listed roughly 160 cytomegalovirus-associated TCR beta chains. A later analysis appeared to link common viral pathogens to several of the most significant clusters.

Specimen: PBMCs. This receptor was taken from a man aged 18 to 29 in good health and CMV-seropositive. This chain connects TRBV10-3 to TRBJ2-7; D possibly corresponds to TRBD1 (5 bases). CDR3 sequence: CAISEGETEYEQYF. The DNA for the CDR3 is TGTGCCATCAGTGAAGGGGAAACGGAATACGAGCAGTACTTC.